The source of this T cell receptor beta chain is a study of blood T cell repertoires in COVID-19 (dated by TCRdb to 2018 to 2020). Background on the whole study: Collaborator samples came from the United States, Italy and Spain and covered acute and convalescent phases of COVID-19. The prospective study material was composed of cDNA or gDNA derived from T cells, B-cell-depleted T cells, or PBMCs. Subjects who had been exposed to COVID-19, were actively infected with it, or had recovered from it provided the deeply sampled blood TCRbeta repertoires that made up the dataset. The repertoires were made available in a free public database intended to serve as a resource for research on the immune response to SARS-CoV-2. The samples were drawn from the first 160 participants of the ongoing ImmuneRACE study and from over a thousand subjects provided by 6 global collaborators. The sample metadata nearly always contained a de-identified subject ID, COVID-19 status, age in years and sex. Where available, HLA class I and class II types were obtained from metadata supplied by the sample provider rather than from assay-based typing.

TCRbeta CDR3 regions were amplified from genomic DNA using the immunoSEQ Assay, a bias-controlled multiplex PCR. The study's own analysis went as follows. The number of nucleated cells in each sample was estimated by amplification of reference gene primers within the assay. To quantify the absolute abundance of each unique TCRbeta CDR3 rearrangement, sequence reads were collapsed and filtered. For each sample, productive Simpson clonality was calculated by taking the square root of Simpson's diversity index across productive rearrangements. TCRdb holds this immuneACCESS table with in-frame rearrangements only. Some clones are missing; in checked studies, unresolved V genes explain under half, and the rest has no known cause. From that table come the V and J calls and clone size; the DNA was used to work out D and trimming. The sample data list about 100,000 clones, and around four fifths of these were observed just once. The ten most abundant clones make up over 10% of the sample.

From the germline V gene, CDR1 is SGHNT and CDR2 is YENEEA. V trim: 8 bases; J trim: 7 bases; unmatched bases: 17. The CDR3, from cysteine to phenylalanine, totals 17 residues. Only the CDR3 DNA stays, 51 bases, in frame from base 1. On this clone: It lacks a known antigen. The input lacks base qualities; no much larger clone sits a single base away.

What the study reported, not specific to this receptor: How much clinical and demographic metadata was included differed by source and by participant, and the metadata was provided uncurated.

Each collaborating institution followed its own protocols to collect whole blood in K2EDTA tubes. Collaborator samples were shipped for TCRbeta analysis as frozen whole blood, isolated PBMCs, or DNA extracted from either sample type. Sequences were obtained from peripheral blood. This receptor was obtained from a man aged 45 to 65 with active or convalescent COVID-19. The chain was built from TRBV11-3 and TRBJ2-1, with 10 bases matching TRBD2. The DNA is as follows: TGTGCCAGCCATTCGAGCGGGGGAGCGGGAGGGCGGAATGAGCAGTTCTTC. This encodes CASHSSGGAGGRNEQFF.